The 21 T cell receptor beta chains in this list originate from one sample, sequenced in a study of T cell clonotyping in hematopoietic cell transplantation. Using immunoSEQ multiplex PCR, the repertoire was profiled, and TCRdb retains in-frame clones only, with some absent. The data show 27,000 or so clones, 90% to 97% seen once. Sample: peripheral blood mononuclear cells. Every receptor here comes from a man aged 50-59 years in good health. Some clones in this sample may be carry-over from other donors' samples.

This chain uses TRBV14 with TRBJ2-4, with unresolved D. Trimming took 5 bases from V and 1 from J, leaving 21 bases between them. The CDR3 spans 18 residues. The germline gives CDR1 SGHDN, CDR2 FVKESK. This CDR3 is CASSLRSQVIGAKNIQYF. The CDR3 nucleotides read TGTGCCAGCAGCTTAAGAAGTCAGGTTATTGGGGCCAAAAACATTCAGTACTTC.

The sample holds one count of this clone. The V gene is TRBV7-3, the J gene TRBJ1-1; TRBD1 might be the D (5 bases). Germline CDR1 is SGHTA and CDR2 is FQGTGA. This CDR3 region has 13 residues. Trimming shortened V by 4 bases and J by 8 bases, and 14 bases separated the two germline ends. The CDR3 region has the DNA TGTGCCAGCAGCTCATTCCCGGGGCGCGAAGCTTTCTTT. As protein: CASSSFPGREAFF.

The CDR3 reads CASSVGTAGPHGYTF. The CDR3 nucleotides read TGTGCCAGCAGCGTAGGGACAGCGGGCCCCCATGGCTACACCTTC. This chain links TRBV9 with TRBJ1-2; the D gene is possibly TRBD1 (6 bases). Germline V gives CDR1 SGDLS, CDR2 YYNGEE. The CDR3 covers 15 residues. V was trimmed by 0 bases and J by 6 bases, leaving 15 bases between them.

The chain links TRBV7-2 to TRBJ2-1; TRBD2 aligns across 9 bases. The germline V gene encodes CDR1 SGHTA and CDR2 FQGNSA. Trimming removed 8 bases from V and 8 bases from J; junction bases left unmatched: 13. The CDR3 spans 15 residues. The CDR3 DNA follows: TGTGCCAGCTTTCCCACCGCGGGGGGGCCGTATGAGCAGTTCTTC. This encodes CASFPTAGGPYEQFF. The variable domain in full, with the rest retrieved from reference TRBV7-2 and TRBJ2-1, is GAGVSQSPSNKVTEKGKDVELRCDPISGHTALYWYRQSLGQGLEFLIYFQGNSAPDKSGLPSDRFSAERTGGSVSTLTIQRTQQEDSAVYLCASFPTAGGPYEQFFGPGTRLTVL.

CDR3 coding DNA: TGTGCCAGCAGCTTAGGGAGTACGGGGGAAGAGACCCAGTACTTC. Encoded protein: CASSLGSTGEETQYF. This chain connects TRBV7-3 to TRBJ2-5; the D gene is possibly TRBD2 (6 bases). V dropped 2 bases and J dropped 3 bases, with 13 bases sitting between them. This CDR3 has 15 amino acids. Germline CDR1 reads SGHTA; CDR2 reads FQGTGA.

The chain carries TRBV4-3 and TRBJ1-4, with no clear D. With 4 bases removed from V and 0 bases from J, the gap between germline ends came to 12 bases. The CDR3 sequence is 16 residues long. In germline, CDR1 is LGHNA, CDR2 YSLEER. The CDR3: CASSRSLDATNEKLFF. The CDR3 DNA reads as TGCGCCAGCAGCCGATCTCTAGATGCAACTAATGAAAAACTGTTTTTT.

Only one count was recorded for this clone. The CDR3 DNA reads as TGTGCCTGGAGTGTAAGAAGCGAGCAGTACTTC. This translates into CAWSVRSEQYF. The chain has TRBV30 and TRBJ2-7; D is ambiguous. Germline V gene sequence: CDR1 GTSNPN, CDR2 SVGIG (reference sequence). This CDR3 has 11 amino acids. Deletions cut 0 bases from V and 6 bases from J, with 6 bases between.

The chain is built from TRBV6-5 and TRBJ2-3; D remains ambiguous. Germline assignment: CDR1 MNHEY and CDR2 SVGAGI. Between the trimmed V and J ends, which lost 1 base and 5 bases, there was a span of 4 bases. This CDR3 spans 12 amino acids. CDR3 in amino acids: CASSYFGDTQYF. As DNA, the CDR3 is TGTGCCAGCAGTTACTTTGGAGATACGCAGTATTTT.

V is TRBV6-5 and J is TRBJ2-6; tentatively, D is TRBD1 (6 bases). Germline CDR1 and CDR2: MNHEY and SVGAGI. V lost 4 bases and J lost 2, with 12 bases in between. This CDR3 comprises 16 residues. CDR3 bases: TGTGCCAGCAGTTTCGGGGACACGGCTGGGGCCAACGTCCTGACTTTC. Amino acid sequence: CASSFGDTAGANVLTF.

This chain connects TRBV9 to TRBJ1-1; TRBD1 is a possible D gene (5 bases). The CDR3 totals 16 residues. CDR1 and CDR2 (germline): SGDLS, YYNGEE. Deletions cut 3 bases from V and 3 bases from J, with 18 bases between. Written as DNA, the CDR3 is TGTGCCAGCAGCGCCCCAGGGCGCACGATGGACACTGAAGCTTTCTTT. Translating it yields CASSAPGRTMDTEAFF.

The chain combines TRBV30 with TRBJ1-2; perhaps TRBD1 as D (5 bases). The CDR3 consists of 12 residues. Looked up from germline, CDR1 is GTSNPN and CDR2 is SVGIG (reference sequence). Trimming took off 4 bases at V and 1 base at J, with 7 bases between the two ends. The DNA for the CDR3 is TGTGCCTGGAAGGGGATTAACTATGGCTACACCTTC. This sequence encodes CAWKGINYGYTF.

CDR3 nucleotides: TGTGCCAGCAGTGTAACAGGGACTAATGAAAAACTGTTTTTT. Its protein is CASSVTGTNEKLFF. The chain joins TRBV6-5 to TRBJ1-4; a possible D gene is TRBD1 (6 bases). The CDR3 covers 14 residues. Per the germline V gene, CDR1 is MNHEY and CDR2 is SVGAGI. V lost 5 bases to trimming and J lost 2 bases, with 9 bases between them.

The chain uses TRBV2 and TRBJ2-5, with TRBD2 identical over 9 bases. Trimming removed 6 bases from V and 5 bases from J; junction bases left unmatched: 7. Looked up from germline, CDR1 is SNHLY and CDR2 is FYNNEI. This CDR3 comprises 14 residues. CDR3 sequence (DNA): TGTGCCAGCAGGGCGCGGGGGGGCAGGGAGACCCAGTACTTC. Residues: CASRARGGRETQYF.

The chain links TRBV9 to TRBJ1-3, with D possibly being TRBD1 (6 bases). Germline lookup yields CDR1 SGDLS and CDR2 YYNGEE. With 3 bases removed from V and 0 bases from J, the gap between germline ends came to 10 bases. This CDR3 has 15 residues. CDR3 in DNA: TGTGCCAGCAGCGCCACAGGGAACTCTGGAAACACCATATATTTT. This gives the protein CASSATGNSGNTIYF.

The chain recombines TRBV19 with TRBJ1-1; D is undetermined. The CDR3 covers 13 residues. Germline V gene sequence: CDR1 LNHDA, CDR2 SQIVND (reference sequence). Deletions cut 8 bases from V and 3 bases from J, with 13 bases between. CDR3 DNA: TGTGCCAGTGGCCGCGGTTTCTACACTGAAGCTTTCTTT. It is translated as CASGRGFYTEAFF.

V and J are TRBV6-5 and TRBJ1-3; 7 nucleotides agree with TRBD1. The ends lost 6 bases at V and 4 bases at J; junction bases unmatched: 9. The CDR3 is 15 residues long. Germline loops: CDR1 MNHEY, CDR2 SVGAGI. CDR3 sequence (DNA): TGTGCCAGCAGGGTCGACAGGGCGTCAGGAAACACCATATATTTT. Its translation: CASRVDRASGNTIYF.

This clone is a singleton in its sample. The V gene is TRBV30, the J gene TRBJ2-5; D unclear. The CDR3 totals 11 residues. CDR1 and CDR2 from the germline V gene are GTSNPN and SVGIG (reference sequence). Trimming stripped 5 bases from V and 5 bases from J, with 9 bases between. This CDR3 reads CAWWYGETQYF. The DNA of the CDR3 is TGTGCCTGGTGGTATGGGGAGACCCAGTACTTC.

The gene calls are TRBV28 and TRBJ1-1; no definite D call. Germline V gene lookup returns CDR1 MDHEN and CDR2 SYDVKM. With 6 bases removed from V and 7 bases from J, the gap between germline ends came to 18 bases. The CDR3 covers 14 residues. The DNA for the CDR3 is TGTGCCAGCAGCTCAGGACGATCGGGCGGTGAAGCTTTCTTT. Its protein product is CASSSGRSGGEAFF.

The chain combines TRBV6-6 with TRBJ2-5; TRBD1 matches 9 bases. V was clipped by 5 bases and J by 1 base; unmatched bases: 5. The CDR3 consists of 15 residues. Germline V CDR1 and CDR2: MNHNY, SVGAGI (reference sequence). Written as DNA, the CDR3 is TGTGCCAGCAGTCCCCCGGGACAGGGCCAAGAGACCCAGTACTTC. The encoded protein is CASSPPGQGQETQYF.

The CDR3 is CASSLGAGNYNSPLHF. The DNA for the CDR3 is TGTGCCAGCAGCTTAGGGGCAGGGAATTATAATTCACCCCTCCACTTT. This rearrangement joins TRBV7-2 to TRBJ1-6, with a weak D call TRBD1 (5 bases). In germline, CDR1 is SGHTA, CDR2 FQGNSA. The V gene lost 1 base and the J gene lost 4 bases, with 11 bases spanning the gap. The CDR3 extends over 16 amino acids.

The V gene is TRBV6-5, the J gene TRBJ1-2, with TRBD1 matching over 11 bases. The germline V gene encodes CDR1 MNHEY and CDR2 SVGAGI. Unmatched junction bases numbered 2, after V lost 2 bases and J lost 6 bases. The CDR3 has 14 amino acids. The CDR3 is CASSYGDRGDGYTF. DNA for the CDR3: TGTGCCAGCAGTTACGGGGACAGGGGGGATGGCTACACCTTC.